One TCR beta chain is described in this entry. The antigen remains unidentified. These data originate in a study of CD8 T cells in Susac syndrome. RNA, at about 0.45 to 1 ug, was reverse transcribed with random hexamers. immunoSEQ multiplex PCR amplified TCR beta CDR3 across 54 Vbeta, 13 Jbeta. TCRdb redid the calling of the immunoSEQ multiplex PCR reads with MiXCR, one entry per CDR3 protein. This table has about 290,000 distinct CDR3 sequences, about 91% appearing once. The CDR3 is 12 amino acids. The germline V gene has CDR1 SEHNR and CDR2 FQNEAQ (reference sequence). Trimming removed 8 bases at V and 7 bases at J, with 12 bases between. Study conclusions and caveats: Only a relatively small number of individuals were included in the TCR sequencing and HLA analysis.

CD8+ and CD4+ T cells circulating in blood were sequenced for TCR beta. TEMRA cells were FACS-enriched, unlike CD8+ and CD4+ T cells, which were negatively isolated. The source of this sequence is a human donor with multiple sclerosis. This chain joins TRBV7-9 and TRBJ2-1; tentative D call: TRBD2 (7 bases). Sequenced sample: CD8+ T cells from PBMCs. The CDR3 bases are TGTGCCAGCGAACAGGGAGGGAATGAGCAGTTCTTC. Amino acid sequence: CASEQGGNEQFF.